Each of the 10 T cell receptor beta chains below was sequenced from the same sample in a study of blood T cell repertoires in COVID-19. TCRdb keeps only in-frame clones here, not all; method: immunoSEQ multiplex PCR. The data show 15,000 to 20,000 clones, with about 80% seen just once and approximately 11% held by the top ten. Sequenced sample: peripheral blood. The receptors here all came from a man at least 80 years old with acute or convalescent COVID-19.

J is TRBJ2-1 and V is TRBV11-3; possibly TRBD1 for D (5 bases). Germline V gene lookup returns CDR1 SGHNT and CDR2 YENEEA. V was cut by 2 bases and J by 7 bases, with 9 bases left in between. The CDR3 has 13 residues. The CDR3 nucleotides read TGTGCCAGCAGCTTACCAGGGATGAATGAGCAGTTCTTC. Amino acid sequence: CASSLPGMNEQFF.

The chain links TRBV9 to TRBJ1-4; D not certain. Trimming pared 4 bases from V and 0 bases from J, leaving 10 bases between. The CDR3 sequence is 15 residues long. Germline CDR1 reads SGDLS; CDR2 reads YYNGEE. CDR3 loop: CASSPPGTTNEKLFF. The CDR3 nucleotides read TGTGCCAGCAGCCCCCCCGGGACAACTAATGAAAAACTGTTTTTT.

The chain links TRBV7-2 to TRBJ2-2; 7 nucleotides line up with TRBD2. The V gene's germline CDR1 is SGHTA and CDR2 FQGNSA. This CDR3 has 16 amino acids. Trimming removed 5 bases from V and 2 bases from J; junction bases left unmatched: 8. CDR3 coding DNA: TGTGCCAGCAGCCCATCCCAGCGGGGCAACACCGGGGAGCTGTTTTTT. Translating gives CASSPSQRGNTGELFF. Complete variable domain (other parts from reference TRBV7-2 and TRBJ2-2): GAGVSQSPSNKVTEKGKDVELRCDPISGHTALYWYRQSLGQGLEFLIYFQGNSAPDKSGLPSDRFSAERTGGSVSTLTIQRTQQEDSAVYLCASSPSQRGNTGELFFGEGSRLTVL.

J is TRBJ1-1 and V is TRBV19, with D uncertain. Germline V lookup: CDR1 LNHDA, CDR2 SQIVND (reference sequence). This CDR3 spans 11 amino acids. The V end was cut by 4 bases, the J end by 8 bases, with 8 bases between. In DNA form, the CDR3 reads TGTGCCAGTAGTAGGGCGGGGGAAGCTTTCTTT. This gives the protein CASSRAGEAFF.

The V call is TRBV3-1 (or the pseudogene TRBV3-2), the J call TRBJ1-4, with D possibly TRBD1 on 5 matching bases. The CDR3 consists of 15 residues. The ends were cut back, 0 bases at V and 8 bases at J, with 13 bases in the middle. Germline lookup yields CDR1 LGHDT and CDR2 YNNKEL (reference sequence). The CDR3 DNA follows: TGTGCCAGCAGCCAAGAGGGGGAGGGTCGAGAAAAACTGTTTTTT. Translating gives CASSQEGEGREKLFF.

The chain's CDR3 is CASSLYGVDGYTF. Written as DNA, the CDR3 is TGTGCCAGCAGTTTGTACGGGGTGGACGGCTACACCTTC. The V call is TRBV12-3 or TRBV12-4, the J call TRBJ1-2; D gene ambiguous. The V end lost 3 bases, the J end lost 8 bases, and 13 bases lay between the germline ends. The CDR3 is 13 residues long.

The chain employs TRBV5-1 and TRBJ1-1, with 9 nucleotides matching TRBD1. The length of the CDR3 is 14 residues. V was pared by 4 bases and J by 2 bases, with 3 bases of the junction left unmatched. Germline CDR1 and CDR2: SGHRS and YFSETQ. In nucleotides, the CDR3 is TGCGCCAGCAGCAGGGACAGGGCTAACACTGAAGCTTTCTTT. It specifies CASSRDRANTEAFF.

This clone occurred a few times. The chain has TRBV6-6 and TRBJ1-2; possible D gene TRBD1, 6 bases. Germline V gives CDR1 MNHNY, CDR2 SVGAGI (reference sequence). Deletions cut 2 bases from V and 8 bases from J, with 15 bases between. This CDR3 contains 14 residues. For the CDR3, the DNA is TGTGCCAGCAGTTACACCCTGGGGGGGCGAGGCTACACCTTC. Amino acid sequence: CASSYTLGGRGYTF.

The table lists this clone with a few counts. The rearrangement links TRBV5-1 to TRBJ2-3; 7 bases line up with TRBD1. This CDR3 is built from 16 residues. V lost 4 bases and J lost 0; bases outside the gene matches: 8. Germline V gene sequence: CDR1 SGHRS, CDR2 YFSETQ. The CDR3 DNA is TGCGCCAGCAGCCCGGACAGGTCCCGTAGCACAGATACGCAGTATTTT. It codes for CASSPDRSRSTDTQYF.

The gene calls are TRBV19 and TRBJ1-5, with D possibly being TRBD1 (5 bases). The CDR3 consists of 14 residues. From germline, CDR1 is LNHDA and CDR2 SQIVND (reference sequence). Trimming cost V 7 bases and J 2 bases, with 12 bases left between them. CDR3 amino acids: CASTPGIGNQPQHF. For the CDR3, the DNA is TGTGCCAGTACCCCAGGGATTGGCAATCAGCCCCAGCATTTT.